This is a list of T cell receptor beta chains from one sample in a study of cytomegalovirus exposure and HLA in healthy donors. This table comes from immunoSEQ multiplex PCR, and its TCRdb copy is limited to in-frame clones, with some not included. The sample has tens of thousands of clones; around 93% are singletons. Sequencing was done on a sample of PBMCs. These receptors all come from a man aged 18 to 35 in good health and CMV-seronegative. Each CDR3 is given with its conserved first and last residue.

j_call v_call cdr3_aa
TRBJ1-3 TRBV25-1 CASSAHGGGNTIYF
TRBJ2-6 TRBV9 CASSVGQGLSSGANVLTF
TRBJ2-7 TRBV21-1 CASSKAVLAEDYEQYF
TRBJ2-7 TRBV9 CASSVALSSYEQYF
TRBJ1-5 TRBV28 CASGEARDQPQHF
TRBJ2-1 TRBV19 CASSPRTGGHEQFF
TRBJ2-3 TRBV4-3 CASSQEGRGLSSGITDTQYF
TRBJ2-1 TRBV5-6 CASSFGTSGINEQFF
TRBJ1-4 TRBV15 CATSRDRGDEKLFF
TRBJ2-2 TRBV9 CASSVSRSGANTGELFF
TRBJ2-1 TRBV4-2 CASSQHPGLAGENSYNEQFF
TRBJ2-1 TRBV28 CASSFSKSSYNEQFF
TRBJ1-1 TRBV2 CASSPRLGAQTEAFF
TRBJ2-2 TRBV6-5 CASSYIRGPGELFF
TRBJ2-2 TRBV7-9 CASKPRVSSGELFF
TRBJ1-3 TRBV19 CASSDTSSGNTIYF
TRBJ1-4 TRBV6-1 CASILRGFGEKLFF
TRBJ2-1 TRBV5-5 CASSLSGYNNEQFF
TRBJ2-7 TRBV28 CASSYQTSGRVTYEQYF
TRBJ1-1 TRBV7-8 CASSLRGRGPHEAFF
TRBJ2-5 TRBV6-6 CASSYMTGGAETQYF
TRBJ2-3 TRBV29-1 CSVVVRGDTQYF
TRBJ1-5 TRBV27 CASSLLADQPQHF
TRBJ2-7 TRBV29-1 CSVRPGIGAYEQYF
TRBJ1-3 TRBV18 CASSSERGNTIYF
TRBJ1-4 TRBV10-2 CASSGVISFEKLFF
TRBJ2-1 TRBV27 CASSSSGLVQDEQFF
TRBJ2-1 TRBV28 CASSLSGLAGDEQFF
TRBJ2-3 TRBV7-3 CASSTRQGTTDTQYF
TRBJ2-7 TRBV6-6 CASSYSVTDRLGQYF
TRBJ1-1 TRBV28 CASSLGGIGGTNTEAFF
TRBJ2-5 TRBV6-5 CASSYSYKKETQYF
TRBJ2-2 TRBV2 CASRPAGTANTGELFF
TRBJ2-7 TRBV7-2 CASSPREVPYEQYF
TRBJ1-3 TRBV28 CASSFPSPGNTIYF
TRBJ1-2 TRBV19 CASSTPTGDYGYTF
TRBJ2-7 TRBV5-4 CASSPRGDSSYEQYF
TRBJ2-3 TRBV7-9 CASSQGTSTDTQYF
TRBJ2-1 TRBV18 CASSPSLFGEGPYNEQFF